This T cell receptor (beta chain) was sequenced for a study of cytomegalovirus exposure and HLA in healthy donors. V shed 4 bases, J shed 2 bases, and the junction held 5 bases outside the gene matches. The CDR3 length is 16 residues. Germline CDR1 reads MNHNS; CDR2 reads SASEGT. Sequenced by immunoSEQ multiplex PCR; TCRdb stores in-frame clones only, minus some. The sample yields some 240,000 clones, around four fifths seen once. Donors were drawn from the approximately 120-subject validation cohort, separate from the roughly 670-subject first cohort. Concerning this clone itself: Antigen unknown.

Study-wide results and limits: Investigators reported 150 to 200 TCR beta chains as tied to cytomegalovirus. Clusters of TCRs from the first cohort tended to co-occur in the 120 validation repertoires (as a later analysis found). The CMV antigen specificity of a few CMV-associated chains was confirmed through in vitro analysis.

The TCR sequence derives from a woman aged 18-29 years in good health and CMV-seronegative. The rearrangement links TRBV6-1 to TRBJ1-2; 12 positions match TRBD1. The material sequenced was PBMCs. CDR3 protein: CASSAGTGGANYGYTF. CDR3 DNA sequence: TGTGCCAGCAGTGCCGGGACAGGGGGCGCAAACTATGGCTACACCTTC.